This T cell receptor beta chain stems from a study of blood T cell repertoires in COVID-19. The overall study: Sites across the United States, Italy and Spain contributed samples from acute and convalescent COVID-19. T cells, B-cell-depleted T cells, or PBMCs provided the cDNA or gDNA that served as material.

V lost 7 bases, J lost 5 bases, and 7 bases stayed unmatched. The germline gives CDR1 SEHNR, CDR2 FQNEAQ (reference sequence). CDR3 size: 14 residues. Per the original methods: Estimation of nucleated cell counts was performed using reference gene primer amplification. The protocol was immunoSEQ multiplex PCR, while the TCRdb copy is restricted to in-frame clones and leaves out a portion. The DNA gave D and trimming, while V, J and clone size come from that table. The table lists over 200,000 clones, roughly 80% of them singletons. The specimen sequenced was peripheral blood. This TCR came from a woman of 80 years or more with acute or convalescent COVID-19. The chain recombines TRBV7-9 with TRBJ2-2, with 7 bases identical to TRBD2. The CDR3: CASIRAGGTGELFF. CDR3 nucleotide sequence: TGTGCCAGCATCCGCGCCGGGGGGACCGGGGAGCTGTTTTTT. Together with reference TRBV7-9 and TRBJ2-2, the CDR3 gives the full variable domain: DTGVSQNPRHKITKRGQNVTFRCDPISEHNRLYWYRQTLGQGPEFLTYFQNEAQLEKSRLLSDRFSAERPKGSFSTLEIQRTEQGDSAMYLCASIRAGGTGELFFGEGSRLTVL.